These 30 T cell receptor beta chains originate from one sample sequenced in a study of CD8 T cells in ankylosing spondylitis. TCRdb itself ran the 5' RACE reads through MiXCR, one entry per CDR3 protein. The profile shows 290,000 or so distinct CDR3 sequences, about a fifth of them singletons. Source material: blood, either unsorted or a sorted T cell fraction (not recorded which). These receptors originate from a female donor with ankylosing spondylitis or in good health (not recorded which).

The V call is TRBV3-1, the J call TRBJ1-6; no firm D call. The V end lost 3 bases, the J end lost 10 bases, and 13 bases lay between the germline ends. CDR1 LGHDT and CDR2 YNNKEL come from the germline V gene (reference sequence). The CDR3 covers 14 residues. Here the CDR3 reads CASSQGGVGSPLHF. Written as DNA, the CDR3 is TGTGCCAGCAGCCAGGGCGGGGTTGGGTCACCCCTCCACTTT.

This clonotype was seen only once. This sequence joins TRBV14 and TRBJ1-5; D gene uncertain. Germline V lookup: CDR1 SGHDN, CDR2 FVKESK. The CDR3 has 14 residues. The V end lost 3 bases, the J end lost 0 bases, and 6 bases lay between the germline ends. The CDR3 spells CASSQAGSNQPQHF. The DNA for the CDR3 is TGTGCCAGCAGCCAGGCAGGTAGCAATCAGCCCCAGCATTTT. The full variable domain, rest sourced from reference TRBV14 and TRBJ1-5, is EAGVTQFPSHSVIEKGQTVTLRCDPISGHDNLYWYRRVMGKEIKFLLHFVKESKQDESGMPNNRFLAERTGGTYSTLKVQPAELEDSGVYFCASSQAGSNQPQHFGDGTRLSIL.

This clonotype showed up just a few times. V gene TRBV20-1 combines with J gene TRBJ2-1, with D perhaps TRBD2 (6 bases). The CDR3 consists of 14 residues. The V end was cut by 2 bases, the J end by 6 bases, with 14 bases between. The V gene's germline CDR1 is DFQATT and CDR2 SNEGSKA (reference sequence). This CDR3 reads CSARMTGAVNEQFF. For the CDR3, the DNA is TGCAGTGCTAGAATGACGGGAGCAGTCAATGAGCAGTTCTTC.

This clonotype appeared once. The V and J genes are TRBV7-2 and TRBJ2-1; D is possibly TRBD2 (6 bases). CDR1 is SGHTA, CDR2 FQGNSA, per germline. The CDR3 is 16 amino acids. Trimming removed 4 bases from V and 4 bases from J, with 17 bases in between. The CDR3 DNA follows: TGTGCCAGCAGCTCGTCCTCGGGGGAGAGATACAATGAGCAGTTCTTC. It yields the protein CASSSSSGERYNEQFF.

This clonotype was observed many times. The CDR3 sequence is CASSLGGTVGNEQFF. The CDR3 DNA follows: TGTGCCAGCAGCTTAGGCGGGACGGTGGGCAATGAGCAGTTCTTC. The chain has TRBV7-6 and TRBJ2-1, with a weak D call TRBD2 (6 bases). This CDR3 contains 15 residues. Trimming stripped 1 base from V and 6 bases from J, with 13 bases between. Germline CDR1 is SGHVS and CDR2 is FNYEAQ.

This clonotype was detected only a few times. The genes are TRBV2 and TRBJ2-1, with TRBD2 identical over 7 bases. The CDR3 contains 13 residues. J gave up 4 bases and V 7 bases, and 4 bases lay outside the gene matches. The germline V gene encodes CDR1 SNHLY and CDR2 FYNNEI. The CDR3 here is CASTGGSYNEQFF. Written as DNA, the CDR3 is TGTGCCAGCACTGGCGGGAGTTACAATGAGCAGTTCTTC.

This clonotype was detected only a few times. CDR3 DNA sequence: TGTGCCAGCAGCGTCAATGGGGAGGGGGTTGAGCAGTTCTTC. This translates into CASSVNGEGVEQFF. The chain links TRBV9 to TRBJ2-1, with D maybe TRBD2 (7 bases). Per germline, CDR1 SGDLS and CDR2 YYNGEE. V was trimmed by 2 bases and J by 9 bases, leaving 15 bases between them. The CDR3 is 14 residues long.

This sequence joins TRBV20-1 and TRBJ2-3; D uncertain. The germline gives CDR1 DFQATT, CDR2 SNEGSKA (reference sequence). This CDR3 has 16 residues. The ends were cut back, 3 bases at V and 1 base at J, with 17 bases in the middle. DNA for the CDR3: TGCAGTGCTAGGCCCCACGGGTTGGATGGCACAGATACGCAGTATTTT. This encodes CSARPHGLDGTDTQYF.

This clonotype was detected a few times. The chain uses TRBV30 and TRBJ2-1, with TRBD2 matching over 8 bases. V was clipped by 4 bases and J by 4 bases; unmatched bases: 12. The CDR3 covers 16 residues. The germline CDR1 and CDR2 sequences are GTSNPN and SVGIG (reference sequence). In DNA form, the CDR3 reads TGTGCCTGGATAAGCGCGGCTAGCGGGTTGTACAATGAGCAGTTCTTC. It is translated as CAWISAASGLYNEQFF.

This chain joins TRBV20-1 and TRBJ1-2; 7 bases are shared with TRBD1. V shed 8 bases and J 5 bases; nucleotides not matched to a gene: 5. CDR1 is DFQATT and CDR2 is SNEGSKA in the germline V gene (reference sequence). The CDR3 covers 11 residues. The CDR3 is CSPDRPYGYTF. The CDR3 bases are TGCAGTCCGGACAGGCCGTATGGCTACACCTTC.

The V gene is TRBV10-3, the J gene TRBJ1-2; possible D gene TRBD1, 5 bases. Trimming removed 9 bases from V and 1 base from J, with 33 bases in between. The V gene's germline CDR1 is ENHRY and CDR2 SYGVKD. There are 20 residues in the CDR3. Written as DNA, the CDR3 is TGTGCCATAACTGAACCCCTCTCAACCAGAGGGGACGGTGATAACTATGGCTACACCTTC. Translated: CAITEPLSTRGDGDNYGYTF.

This clonotype was observed a few times. V gene TRBV2 combines with J gene TRBJ2-7; D not certain. The V gene lost 3 bases and the J gene lost 7 bases, with 7 bases spanning the gap. The CDR3 sequence is 11 residues long. Germline V gene lookup returns CDR1 SNHLY and CDR2 FYNNEI. The CDR3 nucleotides read TGTGCCAGCAGTGAGCCGGTGGAGCAGTACTTC. It codes for CASSEPVEQYF.

This clonotype was counted a few times. The germline gene is not matched at one end of the junction; a read error may be the cause. The chain carries TRBV5-1 and TRBJ1-2; D unclear. The CDR3 contains 14 residues. In germline, CDR1 is SGHRS, CDR2 YFSETQ. The CDR3 bases are TGCGCCAGCAGCTTGGATCCGGCCAGGCTTTTCGTGGACTTC. The encoded protein is CASSLDPARLFVDF.

J is TRBJ2-1 and V is TRBV20-1, with TRBD2 identical over 11 bases. This CDR3 has 18 residues. Germline V gene sequence: CDR1 DFQATT, CDR2 SNEGSKA (reference sequence). In nucleotides, the CDR3 is TGCAGCGATATCCGACTAGCGGGAAACGCGATCTCCTACAATGAGCAGTTCTTC. Amino acids: CSDIRLAGNAISYNEQFF.

The CDR3 loop reads CASRFSQNPYNEQFF. The CDR3 coding sequence is TGTGCCAGCAGGTTCTCCCAGAACCCCTACAATGAGCAGTTCTTC. The chain joins TRBV6-1 to TRBJ2-1; D gene uncertain. Per germline, CDR1 MNHNS and CDR2 SASEGT. Trimming removed 6 bases at V and 2 bases at J, with 14 bases between. The CDR3 sequence is 15 residues long.

This clonotype has just one count. The chain has TRBV5-1 and TRBJ2-7, with 9 bases that match TRBD1. The V gene's germline CDR1 is SGHRS and CDR2 YFSETQ. This CDR3 has 17 residues. Losses at the gene ends were 0 bases for V and 4 bases for J; bases not matched to a gene: 11. The CDR3 protein is CASSLDGTGSLLYEQYF. CDR3 DNA: TGCGCCAGCAGCTTGGACGGGACAGGGTCCCTACTATACGAGCAGTACTTC.

This chain links TRBV6-1 with TRBJ2-1, with TRBD2 identical over 13 bases. CDR3 length: 13 amino acids. Germline CDR1 and CDR2: MNHNS and SASEGT. Unmatched junction bases numbered 3, after V lost 6 bases and J lost 10 bases. CDR3 bases: TGTGCCAGCAGGACTAGCGGGAGGCCCGAGCAGTTCTTC. The encoded protein is CASRTSGRPEQFF.

This clonotype was seen many times. The chain couples TRBV3-1 to TRBJ1-2; D gene ambiguous. The CDR3 contains 14 residues. CDR1 LGHDT and CDR2 YNNKEL come from the germline V gene (reference sequence). V was shortened by 0 bases and J by 8 bases, with 13 bases between the two germline ends. The CDR3 bases are TGTGCCAGCAGCCAAGATCAAAGGGCGGTGGGCTACACCTTC. Amino acid sequence: CASSQDQRAVGYTF.

This clonotype was detected ten times or more. This chain joins TRBV12-3 or TRBV12-4 and TRBJ1-4; unclear D gene. The CDR3 sequence is 13 residues long. V was pared by 5 bases and J by 4 bases, with 8 bases between. The CDR3 DNA reads as TGTGCCAGCAGTGGCGGGGATAATGAAAAACTGTTTTTT. Translated, it gives CASSGGDNEKLFF.

The V gene is TRBV20-1, the J gene TRBJ2-3; D may be TRBD2 (5 bases). Germline V gene lookup returns CDR1 DFQATT and CDR2 SNEGSKA (reference sequence). V was pared by 6 bases and J by 10 bases, with 23 bases between. The CDR3 sequence is 14 residues long. This CDR3 reads CSALTSSESTAQYF. Written as DNA, the CDR3 is TGCAGTGCACTAACTAGTTCAGAGAGTACTGCGCAGTATTTT.

This clonotype was detected only a few times. V gene TRBV20-1 combines with J gene TRBJ2-5; D perhaps matches TRBD2 (6 bases). Between the trimmed V and J ends, which lost 5 bases and 4 bases, there was a span of 20 bases. The CDR3 covers 15 residues. The germline V gene has CDR1 DFQATT and CDR2 SNEGSKA (reference sequence). The CDR3 bases are TGCAGTGCTGATAATTGGGGGGTGGCCCCAGAGACCCAGTACTTC. This codes for CSADNWGVAPETQYF.

The V gene is TRBV7-2, the J gene TRBJ2-3; TRBD2 matches at 8 bases. This CDR3 has 16 residues. CDR1 is SGHTA and CDR2 is FQGNSA in the germline V gene. The V gene end was trimmed by 5 bases and the J gene end by 2 bases; junction bases not matched to a gene: 9. CDR3 in DNA: TGTGCCAGCAGCCCCCGTAGTAGCGGGACCACAGATACGCAGTATTTT. Translating gives CASSPRSSGTTDTQYF.

Ten or more counts support this clonotype. This chain uses TRBV29-1 with TRBJ2-2; 7 nucleotides match TRBD2. The J segment lost 5 bases and the V segment lost 4 bases, leaving 7 bases of the junction unmatched. Looked up from germline, CDR1 is SQVTM and CDR2 is ANQGSEA. There are 14 residues in the CDR3. For the CDR3, the DNA is TGCAGCGTTGCCCAGCGGGGTACAACCGGGGAGCTGTTTTTT. It encodes CSVAQRGTTGELFF.

In this sample, this clonotype turned up once. V and J are TRBV24-1 and TRBJ2-1, with 9 bases matching TRBD2. Germline V gene sequence: CDR1 KGHDR, CDR2 SFDVKD. The CDR3 totals 16 residues. Trimming removed 6 bases from V and 8 bases from J; junction bases left unmatched: 13. The CDR3 DNA sequence: TGTGCCACCAGTCTCAGCGGGGGGCCTTGGAGCGATGAGCAGTTCTTC. Protein product: CATSLSGGPWSDEQFF.

This clonotype was picked up a small number of times. The CDR3 region is CASSLGGSHNEQFF. DNA of the CDR3: TGCGCCAGCAGCTTGGGCGGGTCACACAATGAGCAGTTCTTC. This chain uses TRBV5-1 with TRBJ2-1; possibly TRBD2 for D (5 bases). CDR3 length: 14 residues. Germline assignment: CDR1 SGHRS and CDR2 YFSETQ. Between the trimmed V and J ends, which lost 0 bases and 5 bases, there was a span of 9 bases.

The chain uses TRBV7-2 and TRBJ2-3, with 8 bases matching TRBD2. This CDR3 comprises 14 residues. V was pared by 4 bases and J by 4 bases, with 4 bases of the junction left unmatched. Germline V gene data show CDR1 as SGHTA and CDR2 as FQGNSA. Written as DNA, the CDR3 is TGTGCCAGCAGCTCCACGACTAGCGCAGATACGCAGTATTTT. Protein sequence: CASSSTTSADTQYF.

Of note for this clonotype: A clone one base away is much larger, so this may be a read error. The CDR3 nucleotides are TGTGCCAGCAGGGGCCCCCCACACCCCTTAGGGGGCCAGCACTTC. It specifies CASRGPPHPLGGQHF. The rearrangement uses TRBV2 and TRBJ2-5, with 7 bases matching TRBD1. This CDR3 is 15 amino acids long. Germline CDR1 SNHLY, CDR2 FYNNEI.

This clonotype was found a few times. CDR3 protein: CATSDPDTLSYNEQFF. The CDR3 DNA sequence: TGTGCCACCAGTGACCCGGACACGTTATCCTACAATGAGCAGTTCTTC. The V and J genes are TRBV24-1 and TRBJ2-1, with D possibly being TRBD1 (5 bases). Germline values: CDR1 KGHDR, CDR2 SFDVKD. Trimming took 4 bases from V and 1 from J, leaving 13 bases between them. This CDR3 is built from 16 residues.

J is TRBJ2-7 and V is TRBV28; 7 positions match TRBD1. This CDR3 spans 14 amino acids. With V trimmed by 7 bases and J by 3 bases, 9 bases remained unmatched. Per germline, CDR1 MDHEN and CDR2 SYDVKM. The CDR3 loop reads CASTQGTVGYEQYF. Here the CDR3 DNA reads TGTGCCAGCACTCAAGGGACAGTAGGCTACGAGCAGTACTTC.

Many counts were recorded for this clonotype. This chain joins TRBV12-3 or TRBV12-4 and TRBJ1-6, with 7 bases that match TRBD1. The CDR3 loop spans 14 amino acids. After removal of 7 bases from V and 7 bases from J, the junction contained 7 bases not matched to a gene. In nucleotides, the CDR3 is TGTGCCAGCAACCAACAGGGGAGGAATTCACCCCTCCACTTT. It translates to CASNQQGRNSPLHF.